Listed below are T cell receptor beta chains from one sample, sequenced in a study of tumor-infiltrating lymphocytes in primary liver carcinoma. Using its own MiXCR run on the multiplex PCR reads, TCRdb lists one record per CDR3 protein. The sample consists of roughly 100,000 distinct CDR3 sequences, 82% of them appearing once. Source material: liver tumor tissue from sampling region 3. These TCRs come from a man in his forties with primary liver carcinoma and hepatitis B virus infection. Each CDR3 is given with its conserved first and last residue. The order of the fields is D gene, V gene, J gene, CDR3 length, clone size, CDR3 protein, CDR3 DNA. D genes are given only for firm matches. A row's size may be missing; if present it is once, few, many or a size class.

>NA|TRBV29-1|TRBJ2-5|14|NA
CSAIRGGRPGTQYF
TGCAGCGCCATAAGGGGCGGTCGTCCCGGGACCCAGTACTTC
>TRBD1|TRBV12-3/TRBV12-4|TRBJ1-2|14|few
CASSRTGGYYDYTF
TGTGCCAGCTCACGGACAGGGGGCTATTATGACTACACCTTC
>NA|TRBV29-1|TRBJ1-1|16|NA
CSVESGNIIMNTEAFF
TGCAGCGTTGAATCGGGAAATATCATCATGAACACTGAAGCTTTCTTT
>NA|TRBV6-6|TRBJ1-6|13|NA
CTSSSTGILPLHF
TGTACCAGCAGTTCAACAGGGATTTTACCCCTCCACTTT
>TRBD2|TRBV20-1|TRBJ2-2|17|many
CSASSGLAGLNTGELFF
TGCAGTGCTTCCTCAGGACTAGCGGGTTTGAACACCGGGGAGCTGTTTTTT
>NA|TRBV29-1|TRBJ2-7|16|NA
CSAMTSGTGTPYEQCF
TGCAGCGCCATGACATCTGGGACCGGCACTCCCTATGAGCAATGCTTC
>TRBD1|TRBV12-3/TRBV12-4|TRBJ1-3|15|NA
CASSGQGFFGNTIYF
TGTGCCAGCAGTGGACAGGGGTTCTTCGGAAACACCATATATTTT
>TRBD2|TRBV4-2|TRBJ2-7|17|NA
CANSQGLASGRTYEQYF
TGTGCCAACAGCCAGGGTCTCGCTAGCGGGAGAACTTACGAGCAGTATTTC
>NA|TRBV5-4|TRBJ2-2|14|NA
CASSLDVRTGELFF
TGTGCCAGCAGCCTTGATGTGCGCACCGGGGAGCTGTTTTTT
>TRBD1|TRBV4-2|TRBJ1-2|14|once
CASSQLRTGTGYTF
TGTGCCAGCAGCCAGTTACGGACAGGGACTGGCTACACCTTC
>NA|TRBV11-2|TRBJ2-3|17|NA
CASGLVGVIGSNQPQYF
TGTGCCAGCGGCTTAGTAGGGGTAATAGGGAGCAATCAGCCCCAGTATTTT
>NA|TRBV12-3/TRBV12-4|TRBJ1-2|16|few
CSSSLGGRPRNYGYTF
TGTTCCAGCAGTTTAGGTGGTAGACCAAGAAACTATGGCTACACCTTC
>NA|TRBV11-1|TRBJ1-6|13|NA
CASCPTLVPPLHF
TGTGCCAGCTGCCCGACACTGGTTCCACCCCTCCACTTT
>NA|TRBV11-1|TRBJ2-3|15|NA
CASSLAREFIDTQYF
TGTGCCAGCAGTTTGGCGAGGGAGTTCATAGATACGCAGTATTTT
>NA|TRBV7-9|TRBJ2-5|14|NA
CASSLFREEETQYF
TGTGCCAGCAGCTTATTCAGGGAAGAAGAGACCCAGTACTTC
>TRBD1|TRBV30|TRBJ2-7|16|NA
CAWSAPGQGSSYEWYF
TGTGCCTGGAGCGCCCCGGGACAGGGATCGTCCTACGAGTGGTACTTC
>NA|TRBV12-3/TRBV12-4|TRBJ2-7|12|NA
CASSLGGLEQYF
TGTGCCAGCAGTCTCGGAGGCCTCGAGCAATACTTC
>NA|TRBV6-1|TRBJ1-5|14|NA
CASSEGGNGQLQHF
TGTGCCAGCAGTGAAGGGGGAAATGGTCAGCTCCAGCATTTT
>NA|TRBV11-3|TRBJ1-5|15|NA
CASSLDLGVAQSKHF
TGTGCCAGTAGCTTAGATCTGGGGGTGGCTCAGTCCAAGCATTTT
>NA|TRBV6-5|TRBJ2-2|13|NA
CASSYQDTRELFF
TGTGCCAGCAGTTACCAGGATACCAGGGAGCTGTTTTTT
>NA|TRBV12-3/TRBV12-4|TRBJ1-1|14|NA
CANSSGDSNTEAFF
TGTGCCAACAGTTCAGGGGATTCGAACACTGAAGCCTTCTTT
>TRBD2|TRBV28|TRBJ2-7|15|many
CASTKGEGTVHEQYF
TGTGCCAGCACCAAAGGGGAGGGAACTGTGCACGAGCAGTACTTC
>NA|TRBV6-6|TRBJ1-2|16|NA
CANSECPAGGRYGYTF
TGTGCCAACAGCGAATGTCCGGCCGGAGGACGATATGGCTACACCTTC
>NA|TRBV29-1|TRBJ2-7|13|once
CSVVGAPTYEQNF
TGCAGTGTTGTTGGCGCCCCCACCTACGAGCAGAACTTC
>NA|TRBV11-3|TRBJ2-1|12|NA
CATSLNANEQFF
TGTGCTACGAGCTTAAATGCCAATGAGCAGTTCTTC
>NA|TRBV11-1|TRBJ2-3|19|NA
CASSSGGSSVGARTDVQYF
TGTGCCAGCAGCTCCGGGGGAAGCTCTGTTGGAGCCCGCACAGATGTGCAGTATTTT
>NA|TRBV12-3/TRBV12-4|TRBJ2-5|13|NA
CASSSAGTETQYF
TGTGCCAGCAGTTCGGCGGGGACAGAGACCCAGTATTTC
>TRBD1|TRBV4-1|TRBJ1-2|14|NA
CTSSQDRGNYGYTF
TGCACCAGCAGCCAAGACAGGGGGAACTATGGCTACACCTTC
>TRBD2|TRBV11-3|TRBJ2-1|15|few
CASSISGRAVDEQFF
TGTGCCAGCAGCATAAGCGGGAGGGCCGTCGATGAGCAGTTCTTC
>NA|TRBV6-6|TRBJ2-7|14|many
CASSYRRDGYEQYF
TGTGCCAGCAGTTACCGGAGGGACGGTTACGAGCAGTACTTC
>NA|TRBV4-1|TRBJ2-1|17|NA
CVSRREESGQLNSVQFF
TGCGTCAGTAGGAGGGAGGAATCAGGACAGCTTAATAGCGTGCAGTTCTTC
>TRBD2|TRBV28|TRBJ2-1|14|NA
CASILTSDYIEQFF
TGTGCCAGCATTTTAACTAGCGACTACATTGAGCAGTTCTTC
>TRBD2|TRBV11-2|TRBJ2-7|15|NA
CSSSSGLAGGGEQYF
TGTTCCAGCAGCTCAGGACTAGCGGGAGGGGGGGAGCAGTACTTC
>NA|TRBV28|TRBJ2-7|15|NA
CPSSLWGGNMVEQYF
TGTCCCAGCAGTTTATGGGGCGGGAACATGGTGGAGCAGTACTTC
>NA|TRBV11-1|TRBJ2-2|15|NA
CASRYTGPSSGELFF
TGTGCCAGCAGGTACACAGGACCTTCCTCCGGGGAGCTGTTTTTT
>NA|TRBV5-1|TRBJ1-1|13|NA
CASSVVINTEAFF
TGCGCCAGCAGCGTGGTAATAAACACTGAGGCTTTCTTT
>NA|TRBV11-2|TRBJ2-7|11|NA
CVNTKGVEQYF
TGTGTCAACACAAAAGGGGTTGAGCAGTATTTC
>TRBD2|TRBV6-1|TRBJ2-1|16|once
CVSSDRPGTSGNEQFF
TGTGTCAGCAGTGACCGCCCCGGGACTAGTGGCAATGAGCAATTCTTC
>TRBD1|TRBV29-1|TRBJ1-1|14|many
CSAGTGQGNTEAFF
TGCAGCGCTGGAACAGGACAGGGGAACACTGAAGCTTTCTTT
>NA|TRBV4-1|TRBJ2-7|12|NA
CVSSQAGYVQYF
TGCGTCAGCAGCCAAGCTGGCTACGTGCAGTACTTC
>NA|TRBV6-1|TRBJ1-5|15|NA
CTSSDPRQRNQPQHF
TGTACCAGCAGTGATCCGAGACAGAGGAATCAGCCCCAGCATTTT
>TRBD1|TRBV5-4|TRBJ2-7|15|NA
CANSLTGQDLYEQNF
TGTGCCAACAGCTTGACGGGACAGGATCTCTACGAGCAGAACTTC
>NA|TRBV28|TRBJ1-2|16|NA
CASSTITGSLGYGYTF
TGTGCAAGCAGTACTATCACAGGGAGTTTGGGTTATGGCTACACCTTC
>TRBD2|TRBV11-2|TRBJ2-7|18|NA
CASSLGSGRAPFTYEQYF
TGTGCCAGCAGCTTAGGTAGCGGGAGGGCCCCTTTCACGTACGAGCAGTACTTC
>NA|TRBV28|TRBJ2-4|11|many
CASSSVLIQYF
TGTGCCAGCAGTTCGGTACTTATTCAGTACTTC
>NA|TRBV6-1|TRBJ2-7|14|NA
CASSEQGFSFEQHF
TGTGCCAGCAGTGAACAGGGCTTCTCCTTCGAGCAGCACTTC
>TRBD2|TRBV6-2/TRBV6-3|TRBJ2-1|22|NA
CASSFLIEAWVLAGERVDEEFF
TGTGCCAGCAGTTTCCTGATTGAGGCGTGGGTTCTAGCGGGAGAAAGGGTCGATGAGGAGTTCTTC
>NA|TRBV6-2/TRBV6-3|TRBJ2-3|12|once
CTNRHSADTQYF
TGTACCAACAGGCACTCTGCGGATACGCAGTATTTT
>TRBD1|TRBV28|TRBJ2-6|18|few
CASSSPGQGKVGASVLTF
TGTGCCAGCAGTTCCCCGGGACAGGGAAAGGTTGGGGCCAGCGTCCTGACTTTC
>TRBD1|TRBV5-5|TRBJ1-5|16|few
CANRSGQTISNQPQHF
TGTGCCAACAGGTCGGGACAGACGATTAGCAATCAGCCCCAGCATTTT